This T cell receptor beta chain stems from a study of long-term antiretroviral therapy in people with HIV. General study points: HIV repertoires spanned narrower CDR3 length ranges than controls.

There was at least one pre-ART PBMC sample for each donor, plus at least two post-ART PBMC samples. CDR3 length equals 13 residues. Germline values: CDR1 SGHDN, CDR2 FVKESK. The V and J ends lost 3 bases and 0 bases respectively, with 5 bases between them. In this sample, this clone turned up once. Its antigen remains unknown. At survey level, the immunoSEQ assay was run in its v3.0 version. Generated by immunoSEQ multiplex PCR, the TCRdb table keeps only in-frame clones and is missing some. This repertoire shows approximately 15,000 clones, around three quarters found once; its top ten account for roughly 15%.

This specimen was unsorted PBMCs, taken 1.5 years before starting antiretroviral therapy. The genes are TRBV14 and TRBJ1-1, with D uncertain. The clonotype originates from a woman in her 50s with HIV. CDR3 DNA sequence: TGTGCCAGCAGCCAGAACATGAACACTGAAGCTTTCTTT. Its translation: CASSQNMNTEAFF.